The clone carrying this T cell receptor beta chain appeared many times. In germline, CDR1 is DFQATT, CDR2 SNEGSKA (reference sequence). V trimming: 4 bases; J trimming: 4 bases; junction bases outside the gene matches: 4. CDR3 length: 13 amino acids. This sample is drawn from a study of blood T cells in healthy people across ages. Study information: Roughly one uniquely barcoded beta molecule per two T cells was captured.

A second about 7 to 11 cycle PCR used barcoded and J-beta primers. TCRdb re-called the 5' RACE reads through MiXCR, storing one row per CDR3 protein. The data hold roughly 730,000 distinct CDR3 sequences, with just over 55% observed a single time. Each individual donor underwent a draw of ten milliliters of peripheral blood. The TCR sequence derives from a man aged 40-49 years in good health. Material: blood. This chain connects TRBV20-1 to TRBJ1-2; TRBD1 matches 9 bases. The CDR3 sequence: CSATDRGSYGYTF. The CDR3 nucleotides read TGCAGTGCTACCGACAGGGGGAGCTATGGCTACACCTTC.